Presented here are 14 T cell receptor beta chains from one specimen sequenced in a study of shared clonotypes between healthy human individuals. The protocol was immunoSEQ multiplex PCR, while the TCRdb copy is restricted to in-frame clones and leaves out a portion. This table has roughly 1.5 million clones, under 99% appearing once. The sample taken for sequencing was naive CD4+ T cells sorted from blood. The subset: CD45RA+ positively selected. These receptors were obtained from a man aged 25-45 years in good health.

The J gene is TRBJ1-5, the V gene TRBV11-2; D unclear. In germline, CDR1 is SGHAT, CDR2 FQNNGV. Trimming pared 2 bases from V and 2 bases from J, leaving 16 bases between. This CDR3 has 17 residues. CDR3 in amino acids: CASSLSGEPGGNQPQHF. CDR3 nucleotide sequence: TGTGCCAGCAGCTTAAGCGGGGAGCCTGGTGGCAATCAGCCCCAGCATTTT.

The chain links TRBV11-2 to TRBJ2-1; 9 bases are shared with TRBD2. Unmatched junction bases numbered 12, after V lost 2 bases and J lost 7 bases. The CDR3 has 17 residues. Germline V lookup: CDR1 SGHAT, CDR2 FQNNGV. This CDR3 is CASSLNVGTSKSNEQFF. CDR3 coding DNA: TGTGCCAGCAGCTTAAATGTCGGGACTAGCAAATCTAATGAGCAGTTCTTC.

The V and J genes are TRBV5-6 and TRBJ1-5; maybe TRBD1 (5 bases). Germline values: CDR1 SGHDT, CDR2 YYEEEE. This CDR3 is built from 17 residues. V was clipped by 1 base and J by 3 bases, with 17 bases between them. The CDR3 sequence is CASSLRVGRAANQPQHF. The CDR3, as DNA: TGTGCCAGCAGCTTGAGAGTTGGCAGGGCCGCCAATCAGCCCCAGCATTTT.

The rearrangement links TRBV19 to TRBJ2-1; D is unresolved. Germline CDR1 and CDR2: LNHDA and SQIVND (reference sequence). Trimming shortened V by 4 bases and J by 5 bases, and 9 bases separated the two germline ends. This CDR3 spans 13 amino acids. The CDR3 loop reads CASSNFAHNEQFF. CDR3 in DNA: TGTGCCAGTAGTAACTTCGCACACAATGAGCAGTTCTTC.

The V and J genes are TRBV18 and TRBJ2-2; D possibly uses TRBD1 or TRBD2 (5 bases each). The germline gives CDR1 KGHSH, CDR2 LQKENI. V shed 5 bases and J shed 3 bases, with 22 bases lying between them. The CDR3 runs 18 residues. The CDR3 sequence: CASSTRQRGRLDTGELFF. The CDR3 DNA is TGTGCCAGCTCAACGAGACAGAGGGGTCGGCTAGACACCGGGGAGCTGTTTTTT.

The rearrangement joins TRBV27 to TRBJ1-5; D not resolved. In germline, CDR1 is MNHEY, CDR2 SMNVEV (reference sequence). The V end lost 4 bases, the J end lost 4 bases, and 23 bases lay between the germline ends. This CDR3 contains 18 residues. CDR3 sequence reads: CASSYRSPGRTHNQPQHF. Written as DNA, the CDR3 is TGTGCCAGCAGTTACCGATCTCCCGGACGGACTCATAATCAGCCCCAGCATTTT.

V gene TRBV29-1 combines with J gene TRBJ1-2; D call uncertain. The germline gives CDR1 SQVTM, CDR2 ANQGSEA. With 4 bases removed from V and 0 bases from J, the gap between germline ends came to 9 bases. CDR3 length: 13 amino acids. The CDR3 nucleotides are TGCAGCGTTGGCCAGGTAGCTAACTATGGCTACACCTTC. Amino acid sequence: CSVGQVANYGYTF.

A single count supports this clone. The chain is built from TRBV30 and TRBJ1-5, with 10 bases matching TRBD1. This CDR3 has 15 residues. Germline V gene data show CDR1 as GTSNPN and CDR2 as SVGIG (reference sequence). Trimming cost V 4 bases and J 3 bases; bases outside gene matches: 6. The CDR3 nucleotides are TGTGCCTGGAAAGAGGGGACAGGGGACAATCAGCCCCAGCATTTT. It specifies CAWKEGTGDNQPQHF.

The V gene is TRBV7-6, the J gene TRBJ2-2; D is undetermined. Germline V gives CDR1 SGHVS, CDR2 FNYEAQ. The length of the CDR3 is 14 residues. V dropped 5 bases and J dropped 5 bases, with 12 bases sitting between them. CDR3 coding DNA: TGTGCCAGCAGCCAAGGTCGGGCAACCGGGGAGCTGTTTTTT. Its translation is CASSQGRATGELFF.

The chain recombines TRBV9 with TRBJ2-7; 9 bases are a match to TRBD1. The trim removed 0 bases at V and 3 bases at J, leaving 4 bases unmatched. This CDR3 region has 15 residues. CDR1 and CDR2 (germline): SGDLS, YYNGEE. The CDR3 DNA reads TGTGCCAGCAGCGTAGACGGACAGGGGTTCTACGAGCAGTACTTC. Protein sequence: CASSVDGQGFYEQYF. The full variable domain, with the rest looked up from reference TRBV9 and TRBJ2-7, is DSGVTQTPKHLITATGQRVTLRCSPRSGDLSVYWYQQSLDQGLQFLIQYYNGEERAKGNILERFSAQQFPDLHSELNLSSLELGDSALYFCASSVDGQGFYEQYFGPGTRLTVT.

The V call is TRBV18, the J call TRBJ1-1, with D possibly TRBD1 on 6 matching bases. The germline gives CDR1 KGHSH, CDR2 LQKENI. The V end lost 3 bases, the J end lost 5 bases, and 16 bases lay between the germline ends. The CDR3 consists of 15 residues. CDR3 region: CASSPLYRDGTEAFF. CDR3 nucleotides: TGTGCCAGCTCACCCCTATACAGGGACGGGACTGAAGCTTTCTTT. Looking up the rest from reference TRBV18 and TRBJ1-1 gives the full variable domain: NAGVMQNPRHLVRRRGQEARLRCSPMKGHSHVYWYRQLPEEGLKFMVYLQKENIIDESGMPKERFSAEFPKEGPSILRIQQVVRGDSAAYFCASSPLYRDGTEAFFGQGTRLTVV.

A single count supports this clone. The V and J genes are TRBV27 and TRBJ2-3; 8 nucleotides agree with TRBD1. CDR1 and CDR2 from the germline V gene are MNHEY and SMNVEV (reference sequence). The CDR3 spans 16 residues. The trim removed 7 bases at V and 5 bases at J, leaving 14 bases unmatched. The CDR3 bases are TGTGCCAGCAATCACAGGGGGGAAAGGAATCAAGATACGCAGTATTTT. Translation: CASNHRGERNQDTQYF.

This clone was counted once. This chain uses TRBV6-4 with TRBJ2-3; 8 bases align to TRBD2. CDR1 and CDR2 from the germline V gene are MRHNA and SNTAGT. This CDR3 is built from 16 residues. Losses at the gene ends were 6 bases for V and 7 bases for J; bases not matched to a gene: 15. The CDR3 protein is CASSPQVAGTGNTQYF. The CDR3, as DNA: TGTGCCAGCAGCCCCCAAGTAGCGGGAACCGGGAATACGCAGTATTTT.

The CDR3 DNA follows: TGTGCCAGCAGCGTAGATTTTCGAGCGGGAGGAGGGACCGGGGAGCTGTTTTTT. It is translated as CASSVDFRAGGGTGELFF. The rearrangement joins TRBV9 to TRBJ2-2; 9 positions match TRBD2. Germline CDR1 reads SGDLS; CDR2 reads YYNGEE. Trimming took 0 bases from V and 5 from J; bases not matched to a gene: 11. The CDR3 consists of 18 residues.